A selection of T cell receptor beta chains follows, all from one sample in a study of blood T cells in healthy people across ages. TCRdb ran MiXCR on the 5' RACE reads and lists one entry per CDR3 protein. The table includes around 1,900,000 distinct CDR3 sequences, about 39% detected once. The sequencing input was blood. These receptors were taken from a human donor in good health. CDR3s include the opening cysteine and the closing phenylalanine or tryptophan. The D gene is left open where the match is weak. Clone sizes are given selectively: once, few, many, or a class where the clone is expanded.

length	V	J	D	size	CDR3	DNA
12	TRBV27	TRBJ1-2	NA	NA	CASAGGASGYTF	TGTGCCAGCGCAGGCGGGGCCTCGGGCTACACCTTC
13	TRBV11-2	TRBJ1-2	TRBD1	many	CASSPQLTGLNTF	TGTGCCAGCAGCCCACAATTGACAGGGTTGAACACCTTC
12	TRBV20-1	TRBJ2-5	NA	few	CSARGAQGTQYF	TGCAGTGCTAGAGGCGCACAGGGGACCCAGTACTTC
14	TRBV2	TRBJ2-2	TRBD1	NA	CASQGTDYTGELFF	TGTGCCAGCCAGGGGACAGACTACACCGGGGAGCTGTTTTTT
16	TRBV7-9	TRBJ2-4	TRBD2	few	CASSLALTSGGEEQYF	TGTGCCAGCAGCTTAGCTTTGACTAGCGGGGGGGAAGAGCAGTACTTC
15	TRBV19	TRBJ1-1	TRBD1	NA	CASSNGTAPNTEAFF	TGTGCCAGTAGTAACGGGACAGCTCCGAACACTGAAGCTTTCTTT
18	TRBV7-9	TRBJ1-5	TRBD1	NA	CASSTRDRFFFPHQPQHF	TGTGCCAGCAGCACCCGGGACAGGTTTTTTTTTCCCCATCAGCCCCAGCATTTT
15	TRBV12-3/TRBV12-4	TRBJ2-5	TRBD2	many	CASSFSGGAKETQYF	TGTGCCAGCAGTTTTAGCGGGGGGGCCAAAGAGACCCAGTACTTC
15	TRBV5-1	TRBJ2-6	NA	NA	CASSFPGGGANVLTF	TGCGCCAGCAGCTTCCCGGGTGGAGGGGCCAACGTCCTGACTTTC
13	TRBV27	TRBJ1-2	TRBD1	few	CASRRGRPYGYTF	TGTGCCAGCAGGAGGGGGCGCCCTTATGGCTACACCTTC
14	TRBV10-3	TRBJ2-7	NA	NA	CATNGPKATYEQYF	TGTGCCACCAACGGGCCCAAGGCTACCTACGAGCAGTACTTC
12	TRBV6-6	TRBJ2-5	TRBD1	few	CATGQGGETQYF	TGTGCCACGGGACAGGGGGGAGAGACCCAGTACTTC
13	TRBV6-5	TRBJ2-7	NA	many	CASSYGASYEQYF	TGTGCCAGCAGTTACGGAGCCTCCTACGAGCAGTACTTC
13	TRBV7-6	TRBJ1-1	NA	few	CASSLGGVSEAFF	TGTGCCAGCAGCTTGGGGGGGGTATCTGAAGCTTTCTTT
15	TRBV20-1	TRBJ2-1	TRBD2	NA	CSARGLSGGDSEQFF	TGCAGTGCTAGAGGCTTGAGCGGGGGGGACAGTGAGCAGTTCTTC
16	TRBV5-6	TRBJ2-5	NA	few	CASSRPGSDPRETQYF	TGTGCCAGCAGCCGTCCTGGGAGCGACCCACGGGAGACCCAGTACTTC
13	TRBV24-1	TRBJ2-7	NA	NA	CATSDNGGYEQYF	TGTGCCACCAGTGATAACGGGGGTTACGAGCAGTACTTC
15	TRBV5-1	TRBJ1-2	TRBD1	NA	CASSTDRVWSYGYTF	TGCGCCAGCAGCACGGACAGGGTTTGGAGCTATGGCTACACCTTC
13	TRBV5-1	TRBJ2-2	NA	NA	CASSLQVGGELFF	TGCGCCAGCAGCTTACAAGTCGGCGGGGAGCTGTTTTTT
15	TRBV29-1	TRBJ1-2	TRBD1	NA	CSVQLVGDRGNGYTF	TGCAGCGTTCAACTCGTTGGGGACAGGGGAAATGGCTACACCTTC
12	TRBV5-1	TRBJ1-1	NA	NA	CASSFGYTDAFF	TGCGCCAGCAGCTTTGGATACACTGATGCTTTCTTT
13	TRBV4-3	TRBJ2-1	NA	NA	CAGSQDHYREQFF	TGCGCCGGCAGCCAAGATCATTACCGTGAGCAGTTCTTC
17	TRBV4-1	TRBJ1-4	NA	NA	CASSPRGSLTVNEKLFF	TGCGCCAGCAGCCCCCGGGGGAGCCTCACCGTTAATGAAAAACTGTTTTTT
15	TRBV6-4	TRBJ2-7	NA	few	CASSAPGLILYEQYF	TGTGCCAGCAGTGCCCCGGGACTCATTCTCTACGAGCAGTACTTC
15	TRBV6-1	TRBJ2-1	NA	NA	CASTTVARPSNEQFF	TGTGCCAGCACGACGGTAGCCCGGCCCTCCAATGAGCAGTTCTTC
14	TRBV2	TRBJ2-1	TRBD1	NA	CASRRDRVEDEQFF	TGTGCCAGCAGAAGGGACAGGGTAGAAGATGAGCAGTTCTTC
12	TRBV7-9	TRBJ2-7	NA	NA	CASSLGTEGQYF	TGTGCCAGCAGCTTAGGGACAGAAGGGCAGTACTTC
15	TRBV12-3/TRBV12-4	TRBJ2-1	NA	NA	CASNPQAGRQHEQFF	TGTGCCAGCAATCCACAGGCGGGGCGGCAGCATGAGCAGTTCTTC
15	TRBV5-1	TRBJ2-7	TRBD1	NA	CASSRRQGVDYEQYF	TGCGCCAGCAGCCGGCGGCAGGGGGTAGACTACGAGCAGTACTTC
15	TRBV20-1	TRBJ2-3	NA	NA	CSARDFRAGKDTQYF	TGCAGTGCTAGAGATTTTCGGGCGGGCAAAGATACGCAGTATTTT
12	TRBV20-1	TRBJ1-1	NA	few	CSASWGGAEAFF	TGCAGTGCTAGTTGGGGGGGTGCTGAAGCTTTCTTT
13	TRBV10-3	TRBJ1-1	NA	few	CAISDGLNTEAFF	TGTGCCATCTCGGACGGCCTGAACACTGAAGCTTTCTTT
14	TRBV7-2	TRBJ1-6	NA	NA	CASSLVRSGSPLHF	TGTGCCAGCAGCTTAGTACGGTCTGGATCACCCCTCCACTTT
13	TRBV5-1	TRBJ2-1	TRBD1	NA	CASSSGGVNEQFF	TGCGCCAGCAGCTCAGGGGGAGTAAATGAGCAGTTCTTC
14	TRBV5-1	TRBJ2-2	NA	NA	CASSLGYGAGELFF	TGCGCCAGCAGCCTGGGCTATGGGGCCGGGGAGCTGTTTTTT
15	TRBV4-1	TRBJ2-7	NA	NA	CASSQPGANSYEQYF	TGCGCCAGCAGCCAACCCGGGGCCAATTCCTACGAGCAGTACTTC
14	TRBV3-1	TRBJ1-2	NA	NA	CASSLRTEGYGYTF	TGTGCCAGCAGCCTTCGGACGGAGGGCTATGGCTACACCTTC
14	TRBV7-2	TRBJ2-3	TRBD1	NA	CASSLNRGADTQYF	TGTGCCAGCAGCTTAAACAGGGGAGCAGATACGCAGTATTTT
17	TRBV5-1	TRBJ1-5	NA	NA	CASSLFCCGVGNQPQHF	TGCGCCAGCAGCTTGTTCTGTTGCGGGGTGGGCAATCAGCCCCAGCATTTT